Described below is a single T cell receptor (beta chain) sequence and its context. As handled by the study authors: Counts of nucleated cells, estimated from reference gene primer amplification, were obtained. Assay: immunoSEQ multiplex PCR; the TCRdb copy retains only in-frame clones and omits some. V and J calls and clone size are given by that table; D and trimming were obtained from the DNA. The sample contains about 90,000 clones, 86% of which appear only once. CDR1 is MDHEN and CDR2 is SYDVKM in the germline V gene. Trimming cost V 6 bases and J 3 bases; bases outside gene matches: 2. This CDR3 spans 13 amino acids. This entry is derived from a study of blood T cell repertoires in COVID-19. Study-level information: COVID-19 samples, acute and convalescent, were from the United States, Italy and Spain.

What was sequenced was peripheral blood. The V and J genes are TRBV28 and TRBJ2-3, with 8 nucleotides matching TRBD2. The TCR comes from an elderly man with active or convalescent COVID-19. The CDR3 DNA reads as TGTGCCAGCAGCGGGACTAGTACAGATACGCAGTATTTT. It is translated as CASSGTSTDTQYF.